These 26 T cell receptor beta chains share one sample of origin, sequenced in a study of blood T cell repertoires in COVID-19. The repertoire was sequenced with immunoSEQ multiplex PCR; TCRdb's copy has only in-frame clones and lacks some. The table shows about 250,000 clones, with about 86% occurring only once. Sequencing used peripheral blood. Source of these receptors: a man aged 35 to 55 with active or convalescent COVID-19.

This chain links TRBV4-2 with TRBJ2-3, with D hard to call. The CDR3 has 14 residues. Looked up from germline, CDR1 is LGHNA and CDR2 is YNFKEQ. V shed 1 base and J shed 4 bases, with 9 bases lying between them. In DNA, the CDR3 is TGTGCCAGCAGCCAAGGTCTAGAGTCAGATACGCAGTATTTT. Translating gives CASSQGLESDTQYF.

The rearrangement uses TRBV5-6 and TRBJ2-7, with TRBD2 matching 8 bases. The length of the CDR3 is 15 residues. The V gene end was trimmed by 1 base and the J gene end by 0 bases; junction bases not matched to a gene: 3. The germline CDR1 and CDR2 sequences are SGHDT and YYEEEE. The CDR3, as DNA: TGTGCCAGCAGCTTGCTCGGGGGGGACTCCTACGAGCAGTACTTC. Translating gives CASSLLGGDSYEQYF.

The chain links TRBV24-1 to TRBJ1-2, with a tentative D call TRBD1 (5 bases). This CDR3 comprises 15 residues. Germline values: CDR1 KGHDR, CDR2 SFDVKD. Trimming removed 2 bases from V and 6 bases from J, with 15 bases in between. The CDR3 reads CATSDSRRGRDGYTF. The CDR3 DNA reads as TGTGCCACCAGTGATTCGAGGAGGGGTAGGGATGGCTACACCTTC.

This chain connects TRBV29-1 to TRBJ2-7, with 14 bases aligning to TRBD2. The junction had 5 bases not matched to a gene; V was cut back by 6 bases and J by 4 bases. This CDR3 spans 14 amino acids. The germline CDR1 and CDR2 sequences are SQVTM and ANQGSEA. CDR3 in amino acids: CSVRLAGGRYEQYF. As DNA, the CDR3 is TGCAGCGTCAGACTAGCGGGAGGGCGGTACGAGCAGTACTTC.

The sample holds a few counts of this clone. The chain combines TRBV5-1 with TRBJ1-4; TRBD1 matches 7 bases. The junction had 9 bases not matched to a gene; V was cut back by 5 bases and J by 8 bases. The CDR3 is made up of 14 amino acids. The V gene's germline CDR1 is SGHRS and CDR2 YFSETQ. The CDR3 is CASRPTGSKEKLFF. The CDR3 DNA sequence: TGCGCCAGCAGACCGACAGGGAGTAAGGAAAAACTGTTTTTT.

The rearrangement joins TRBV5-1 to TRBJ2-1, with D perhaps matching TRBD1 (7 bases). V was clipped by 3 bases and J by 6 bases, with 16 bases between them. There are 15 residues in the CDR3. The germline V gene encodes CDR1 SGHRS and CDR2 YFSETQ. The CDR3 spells CASSSRQGGGNEQFF. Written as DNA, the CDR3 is TGCGCCAGCAGCTCCCGACAGGGAGGAGGCAATGAGCAGTTCTTC.

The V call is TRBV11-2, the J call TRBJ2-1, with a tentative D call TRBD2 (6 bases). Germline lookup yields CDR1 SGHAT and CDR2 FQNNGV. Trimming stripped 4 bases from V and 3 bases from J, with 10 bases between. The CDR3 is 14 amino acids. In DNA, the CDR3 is TGTGCCAGCAGCTATAGCGGAATCTACAATGAGCAGTTCTTC. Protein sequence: CASSYSGIYNEQFF.

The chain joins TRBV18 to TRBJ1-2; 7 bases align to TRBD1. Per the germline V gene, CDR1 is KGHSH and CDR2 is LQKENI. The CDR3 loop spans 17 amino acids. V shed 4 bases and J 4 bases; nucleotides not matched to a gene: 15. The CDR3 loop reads CASSLKTGVDNSYGYTF. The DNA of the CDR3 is TGTGCCAGCTCACTAAAAACAGGGGTAGACAACTCCTATGGCTACACCTTC.

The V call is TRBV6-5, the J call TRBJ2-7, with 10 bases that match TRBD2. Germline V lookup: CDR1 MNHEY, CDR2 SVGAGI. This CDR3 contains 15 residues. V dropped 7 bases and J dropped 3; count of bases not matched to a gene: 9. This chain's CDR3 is CASTIASGSNYEQYF. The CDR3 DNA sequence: TGTGCCAGCACCATAGCTAGCGGGAGTAACTACGAGCAGTACTTC.

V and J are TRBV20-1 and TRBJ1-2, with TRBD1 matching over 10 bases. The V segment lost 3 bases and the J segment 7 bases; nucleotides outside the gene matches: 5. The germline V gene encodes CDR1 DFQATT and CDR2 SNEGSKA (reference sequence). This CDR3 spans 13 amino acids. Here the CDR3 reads CSASGTGVGGYTF. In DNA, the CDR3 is TGCAGTGCTAGTGGGACAGGGGTGGGTGGCTACACCTTC.

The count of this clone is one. This CDR3 is CASSLMSGSLGEQYF. CDR3 coding DNA: TGTGCCAGCAGCTTAATGTCAGGGTCCTTGGGGGAGCAGTACTTC. V is TRBV7-2 and J is TRBJ2-7; D is perhaps TRBD1 (5 bases). This CDR3 spans 15 amino acids. Trimming removed 2 bases from V and 7 bases from J, with 18 bases in between. CDR1 and CDR2 (germline): SGHTA, FQGNSA. Full variable domain (rest looked up from reference TRBV7-2 and TRBJ2-7): GAGVSQSPSNKVTEKGKDVELRCDPISGHTALYWYRQSLGQGLEFLIYFQGNSAPDKSGLPSDRFSAERTGGSVSTLTIQRTQQEDSAVYLCASSLMSGSLGEQYFGPGTRLTVT.

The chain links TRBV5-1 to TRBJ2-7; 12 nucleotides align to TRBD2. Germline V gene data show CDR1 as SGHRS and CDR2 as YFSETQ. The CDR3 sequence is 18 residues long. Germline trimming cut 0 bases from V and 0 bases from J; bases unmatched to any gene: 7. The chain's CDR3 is CASSLGLAGATSSYEQYF. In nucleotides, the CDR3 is TGCGCCAGCAGCTTGGGACTAGCGGGGGCCACGAGCTCCTACGAGCAGTACTTC.

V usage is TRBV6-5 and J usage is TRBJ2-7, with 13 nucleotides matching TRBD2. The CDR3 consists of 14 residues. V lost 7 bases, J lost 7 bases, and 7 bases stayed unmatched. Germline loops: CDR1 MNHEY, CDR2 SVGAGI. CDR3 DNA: TGTGCCAGCACCGGACTAGCGGGAGTGGGAGAGCAGTACTTC. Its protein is CASTGLAGVGEQYF.

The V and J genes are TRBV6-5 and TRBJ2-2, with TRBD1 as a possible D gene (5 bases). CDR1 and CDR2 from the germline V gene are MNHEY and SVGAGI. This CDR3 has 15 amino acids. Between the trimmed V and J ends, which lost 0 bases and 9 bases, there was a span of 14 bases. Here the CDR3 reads CASSYSSPQGRELFF. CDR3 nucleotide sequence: TGTGCCAGCAGTTACTCGTCCCCGCAGGGCCGGGAGCTGTTTTTT.

In nucleotides, the CDR3 is TGTGCCAGCAGCGCGACAGGGGCGCAGAGATTGGATGGCTACACCTTC. Translation: CASSATGAQRLDGYTF. The chain has TRBV5-4 and TRBJ1-2, with 8 bases lining up with TRBD1. The CDR3 extends over 16 amino acids. J gave up 6 bases and V 4 bases, and 14 bases lay outside the gene matches. Germline CDR1 SGHNT, CDR2 YYREEE (reference sequence). The variable domain in full, completed from reference TRBV5-4 and TRBJ1-2, reads ETGVTQSPTHLIKTRGQQVTLRCSSQSGHNTVSWYQQALGQGPQFIFQYYREEENGRGNFPPRFSGLQFPNYSSELNVNALELDDSALYLCASSATGAQRLDGYTFGSGTRLTVV.

The CDR3 loop reads CASSVATGPYEQYF. The CDR3 nucleotides read TGTGCCAGCAGCGTAGCGACAGGCCCCTACGAGCAGTACTTC. V and J are TRBV9 and TRBJ2-7; D perhaps matches TRBD1 (6 bases). V lost 0 bases to trimming and J lost 2 bases, with 9 bases between them. The CDR3 has 14 residues. The germline gives CDR1 SGDLS, CDR2 YYNGEE.

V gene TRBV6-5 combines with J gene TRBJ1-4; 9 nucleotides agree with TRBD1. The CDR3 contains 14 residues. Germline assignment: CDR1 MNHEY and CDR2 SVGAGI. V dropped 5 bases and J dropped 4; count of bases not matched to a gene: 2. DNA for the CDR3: TGTGCCAGCAGTAGGACAGGGGTTAATGAAAAACTGTTTTTT. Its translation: CASSRTGVNEKLFF.

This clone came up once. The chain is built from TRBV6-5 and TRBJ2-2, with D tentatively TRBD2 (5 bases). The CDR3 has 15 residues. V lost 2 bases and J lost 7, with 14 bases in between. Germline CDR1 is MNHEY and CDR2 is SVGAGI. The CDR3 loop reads CASSYALALGGELFF. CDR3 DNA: TGTGCCAGCAGTTACGCCCTAGCTCTGGGCGGGGAGCTGTTTTTT.

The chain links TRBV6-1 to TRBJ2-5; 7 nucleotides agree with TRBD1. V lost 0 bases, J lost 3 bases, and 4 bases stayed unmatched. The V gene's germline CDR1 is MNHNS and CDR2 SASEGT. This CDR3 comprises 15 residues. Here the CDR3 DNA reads TGTGCCAGCAGTGAAGCTCCGGACAGGAAAGAGACCCAGTACTTC. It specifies CASSEAPDRKETQYF.

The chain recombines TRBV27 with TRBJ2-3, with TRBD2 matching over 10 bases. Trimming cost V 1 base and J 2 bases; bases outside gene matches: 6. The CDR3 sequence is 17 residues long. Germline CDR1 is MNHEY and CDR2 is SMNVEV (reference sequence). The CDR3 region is CASSLWASGRTTDTQYF. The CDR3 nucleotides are TGTGCCAGCAGTTTATGGGCTAGCGGGAGAACCACAGATACGCAGTATTTT.

The DNA of the CDR3 is TGTGCCAGTAGGGGGACAGTAGATAATGAAAAACTGTTTTTT. This gives the protein CASRGTVDNEKLFF. The chain joins TRBV19 to TRBJ1-4; 7 nucleotides agree with TRBD1. This CDR3 has 14 residues. Germline CDR1 LNHDA, CDR2 SQIVND (reference sequence). After removal of 6 bases from V and 4 bases from J, the junction contained 5 bases not matched to a gene. The whole variable domain, remainder taken from reference TRBV19 and TRBJ1-4, is DGGITQSPKYLFRKEGQNVTLSCEQNLNHDAMYWYRQDPGQGLRLIYYSQIVNDFQKGDIAEGYSVSREKKESFPLTVTSAQKNPTAFYLCASRGTVDNEKLFFGSGTQLSVL.

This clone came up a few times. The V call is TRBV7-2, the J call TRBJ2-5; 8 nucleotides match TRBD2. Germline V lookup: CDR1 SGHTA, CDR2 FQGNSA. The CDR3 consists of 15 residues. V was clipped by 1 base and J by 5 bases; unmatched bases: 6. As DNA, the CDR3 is TGTGCCAGCAGCTTAGGGGCGGGGGGCCACGAGACCCAGTACTTC. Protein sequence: CASSLGAGGHETQYF.

CDR3 in amino acids: CASSPTAERSNYGYTF. Here the CDR3 DNA reads TGTGCCAGCAGCCCTACGGCGGAACGTTCTAACTATGGCTACACCTTC. The chain carries TRBV7-9 and TRBJ1-2; no definite D call. The germline V and J ends were trimmed by 5 bases and 0 bases, with 16 bases remaining between them. The CDR3 runs to 16 residues. Germline CDR1 is SEHNR and CDR2 is FQNEAQ (reference sequence).

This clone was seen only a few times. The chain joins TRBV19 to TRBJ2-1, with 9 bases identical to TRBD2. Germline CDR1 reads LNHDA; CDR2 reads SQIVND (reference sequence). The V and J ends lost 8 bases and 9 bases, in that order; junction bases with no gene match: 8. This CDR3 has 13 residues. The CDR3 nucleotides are TGTGCCAGTTCCGGGCGGGAGGGCCTTGAGCAGTTCTTC. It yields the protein CASSGREGLEQFF.

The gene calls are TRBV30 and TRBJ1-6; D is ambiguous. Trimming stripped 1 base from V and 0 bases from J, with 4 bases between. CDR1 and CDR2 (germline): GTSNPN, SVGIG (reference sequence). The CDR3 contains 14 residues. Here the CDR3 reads CAWSDSSYNSPLHF. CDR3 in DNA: TGTGCCTGGAGTGACAGCTCCTATAATTCACCCCTCCACTTT.

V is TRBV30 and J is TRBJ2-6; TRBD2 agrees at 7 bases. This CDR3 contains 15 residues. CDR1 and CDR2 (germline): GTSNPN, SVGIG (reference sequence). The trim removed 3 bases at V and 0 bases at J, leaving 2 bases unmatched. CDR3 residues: CAWRAGSSGANVLTF. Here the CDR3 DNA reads TGTGCCTGGAGAGCGGGGAGCTCTGGGGCCAACGTCCTGACTTTC.